The T cell receptor beta chain described here comes from a study of blood T cell repertoires in COVID-19. Study overall: Samples taken during acute and convalescent COVID-19 were collected in the United States, Italy and Spain. From T cells, B-cell-depleted T cells, or PBMCs came the material, which was cDNA or gDNA.

Here immunoSEQ multiplex PCR was the method, and the copy in TCRdb shows in-frame clones only, minus some. The sample carries about 200,000 clones, approximately 90% recorded once. The V gene lost 5 bases and the J gene lost 1 base, with 13 bases spanning the gap. The CDR3 is 15 residues long. Germline V gene lookup returns CDR1 MNHEY and CDR2 SVGAGI. Study members were between about 18 and 89 years old and lived in around 24 US regions. Participants had their cohort set by participant-reported clinical history. The sequence came from a man under 40 who had recovered from COVID-19. Sequencing was done on a sample of PBMCs or T cells enriched from blood (not recorded which). The gene calls are TRBV6-5 and TRBJ2-3, with D tentatively TRBD2 (7 bases). The CDR3 reads CASSRGTKGTDTQYF. The DNA of the CDR3 is TGTGCCAGCAGTAGGGGGACTAAAGGCACAGATACGCAGTATTTT.